This T cell receptor (beta chain) was recovered during a study of beta chain features in type 1 diabetes. Concerning this clone itself: Its antigen is still unknown.

Germline trimming cut 1 base from V and 8 bases from J; bases unmatched to any gene: 10. Per the germline V gene, CDR1 is SGHAT and CDR2 is FQNNGV. The CDR3 is made up of 15 amino acids. Expressed TCRB transcripts were sequenced because the entire RNA isolate underwent reverse transcription. This table comes from immunoSEQ multiplex PCR, and its TCRdb copy is limited to in-frame clones, with some not included. The sample records over 150,000 clones, around a tenth being singletons. Points from the study as a whole: All four CD4+ subsets of Type 1 diabetes patients contained TCRB CDR3s that were moderately but significantly shorter. No resolution was reached here on whether HLA type influences TCRB rearrangement.

V is TRBV11-2 and J is TRBJ1-2; 7 bases are a match to TRBD1. Sequencing was performed on central memory CD4+ T cells from blood. This clonotype was obtained from a young man with type 1 diabetes. This CDR3 is CASSLVVGGAGGYTF. Written as DNA, the CDR3 is TGTGCCAGCAGCTTAGTCGTAGGGGGCGCAGGAGGCTACACCTTC.